The clone carrying this TCR beta chain has just a few counts. The target antigen is unknown. This CDR3 comprises 16 residues. This sample is drawn from a study of blood T cells in healthy people across ages. Together with a sample-barcoded 5' primer, a J-beta primer mix was included in a second PCR lasting about 7 to 12 cycles. A 12-random-nucleotide template-switch adaptor tagged each cDNA molecule. TCRdb itself ran the 5' RACE reads through MiXCR, one entry per CDR3 protein. The table lists around 990,000 distinct CDR3 sequences, approximately 25% of them singletons. Findings of the study overall: The recorded TCR beta diversity per million T cells decreased in a roughly linear manner with age.

Another study also made use of these data, one on T cells of mothers and their children. From that study: M1S, a second-PCR primer, added sample barcodes and 2-4 random nucleotides. Overlap measured in related mother-child pairs was slightly, non-significantly higher than in unrelated pairs.

This chain uses TRBV12-3 or TRBV12-4 with TRBJ2-5; D assignment may be TRBD1 or TRBD2 (5 bases each). The J call could be wrong; TRBJ2-7 is a better fit for the DNA end. The sample was blood. This receptor was taken from a girl aged 2-10 years in good health. The CDR3 DNA sequence: TGTGCCAGCAGTTTTATCGTAGGGACCCCCCTCTACGAGCAGTACTTC. Protein product: CASSFIVGTPLYEQYF.